This TCR beta chain was obtained from a study of shared clonotypes between healthy human individuals. As defined, naive CD8 cells were CD45RO-negative and positively selected for CCR7, with terminally differentiated effector memory CD45RA+ cells excluded. General study points: Naive CD4 clonotypes overlapped across a handful of donors at roughly 4.5%. The study generally estimated greater richness for naive than memory subsets. Non-shared clonotypes had lower generation probabilities than clonotypes shared by all four sorted-subset donors.

A note on this clone: Its cognate antigen is unknown.

Deletions cut 5 bases from V and 3 bases from J, with 17 bases between. There are 15 residues in the CDR3. Germline-derived CDR1 and CDR2 are SGHTA and FQGNSA. Original processing notes: Filtering differed, since immunoSEQ gave only junction sequences and no quality scores. Produced via immunoSEQ multiplex PCR; TCRdb's table is partial and in-frame only. The DNA gave D and trimming, while V, J and clone size come from that table. The sample lists more than 600,000 clones, just over 90% occurring once. This TCR was recovered from a man in his thirties or forties in good health. The chain has TRBV7-2 and TRBJ2-7; D is perhaps TRBD1 (6 bases). The sequenced sample consisted of naive CD8+ T cells sorted from blood. In nucleotides, the CDR3 is TGTGCCAGCAGCACAGGACCTACAGGGAACTACGAGCAGTACTTC. It is translated as CASSTGPTGNYEQYF.